These 15 T cell receptor beta chains share one sample of origin, sequenced in a study of technical replicates of blood from a few donors (dated by TCRdb to about 2017). Libraries were constructed by the immunoSEQ multiplex PCR assay. The immuneACCESS repertoire file appears here via TCRdb, limited to in-frame rearrangements. These files lack a portion of the clones; in checked studies, under half of the deficit traces to unresolved V genes, and the cause of the others is not known. This sample is represented by fewer than 85,000 clones; around 96% of them were singletons. About 0.3% of the sample belongs to the ten largest clones. The sequencing sample was made of T cells isolated from PBMCs. The receptors shown here come from a human donor in good health.

J is TRBJ2-1 and V is TRBV6-5, with TRBD1 as a possible D gene (5 bases). The CDR3 has 12 residues. Germline V CDR1 and CDR2: MNHEY, SVGAGI. The germline V and J ends were trimmed by 6 bases and 3 bases, with 6 bases remaining between them. This chain's CDR3 is CASRQVYNEQFF. For the CDR3, the DNA is TGTGCCAGCAGACAGGTCTACAATGAGCAGTTCTTC.

The V and J genes are TRBV14 and TRBJ2-1; the D is unclear. The CDR3 sequence is 12 residues long. V lost 1 base, J lost 4 bases, and 2 bases lay in between. Germline assignment: CDR1 SGHDN and CDR2 FVKESK. CDR3 protein: CASSQAYNEQFF. In DNA form, the CDR3 reads TGTGCCAGCAGCCAAGCTTACAATGAGCAGTTCTTC. Supplemented by reference TRBV14 and TRBJ2-1, the full variable domain reads EAGVTQFPSHSVIEKGQTVTLRCDPISGHDNLYWYRRVMGKEIKFLLHFVKESKQDESGMPNNRFLAERTGGTYSTLKVQPAELEDSGVYFCASSQAYNEQFFGPGTRLTVL.

The J gene is TRBJ1-5, the V gene TRBV7-6, with D possibly matching TRBD1 (5 bases). The CDR3 contains 14 residues. Germline CDR1 is SGHVS and CDR2 is FNYEAQ. Trimming removed 9 bases from V and 4 bases from J, with 16 bases in between. CDR3 region: CARAWREGNQPQHF. The CDR3 DNA follows: TGTGCCAGGGCCTGGAGGGAGGGGAATCAGCCCCAGCATTTT.

J is TRBJ2-7 and V is TRBV10-3; 14 nucleotides match TRBD2. Germline CDR1 is ENHRY and CDR2 is SYGVKD. The CDR3 sequence is 14 residues long. The V gene end was trimmed by 8 bases and the J gene end by 7 bases; junction bases not matched to a gene: 7. The CDR3: CAISGLAGGEEQYF. The CDR3 DNA reads as TGTGCCATCTCTGGACTAGCGGGAGGTGAAGAGCAGTACTTC.

The rearrangement uses TRBV6-6 and TRBJ2-5; D remains ambiguous. This CDR3 is 15 amino acids long. Germline-derived CDR1 and CDR2 are MNHNY and SVGAGI (reference sequence). V lost 3 bases and J 2 bases, leaving 13 bases between the germline ends. The CDR3: CASSYAAAWQETQYF. Written as DNA, the CDR3 is TGTGCCAGCAGTTATGCGGCAGCCTGGCAAGAGACCCAGTACTTC.

The J gene is TRBJ2-7, the V gene TRBV19; the match to TRBD2 covers 8 bases. The CDR3 spans 14 residues. Germline CDR1 is LNHDA and CDR2 is SQIVND (reference sequence). V dropped 6 bases and J dropped 3; count of bases not matched to a gene: 7. CDR3 in amino acids: CASSMAREGYEQYF. CDR3 nucleotides: TGTGCCAGTAGCATGGCCCGGGAGGGCTACGAGCAGTACTTC.

CDR3: CASSHTGAYTEAFF. The DNA of the CDR3 is TGTGCCAGCAGCCATACAGGGGCCTACACTGAAGCTTTCTTT. The gene calls are TRBV4-2 and TRBJ1-1, with 7 bases matching TRBD1. The germline CDR1 and CDR2 sequences are LGHNA and YNFKEQ. The CDR3 is 14 amino acids. J gave up 3 bases and V 3 bases, and 4 bases lay outside the gene matches.

This chain connects TRBV29-1 to TRBJ2-7; the D is unclear. V lost 4 bases and J lost 1, with 14 bases in between. In germline, CDR1 is SQVTM, CDR2 ANQGSEA. The CDR3 runs 14 residues. CDR3 sequence reads: CSVATAFSSYEQYF. The CDR3 nucleotides are TGCAGCGTTGCCACAGCCTTCTCTTCCTACGAGCAGTACTTC.

This clone came up once. The chain joins TRBV7-2 to TRBJ2-1; 7 nucleotides line up with TRBD2. The CDR3 is 14 amino acids. CDR1 is SGHTA and CDR2 is FQGNSA in the germline V gene. With V trimmed by 3 bases and J by 4 bases, 3 bases remained unmatched. In DNA form, the CDR3 reads TGTGCCAGCAGCTTGTCGCGGGAGTACAATGAGCAGTTCTTC. Amino acids: CASSLSREYNEQFF.

A single count supports this clone. The chain recombines TRBV9 with TRBJ2-4; 9 nucleotides match TRBD1. CDR1 is SGDLS, CDR2 YYNGEE, per germline. This CDR3 has 14 amino acids. V dropped 3 bases and J dropped 6; count of bases not matched to a gene: 4. CDR3 in amino acids: CASSAGQGRNIQYF. For the CDR3, the DNA is TGTGCCAGCAGCGCGGGACAGGGTAGAAACATTCAGTACTTC.

This clone was counted once. This chain connects TRBV30 to TRBJ1-4; 7 nucleotides align to TRBD1. The CDR3 extends over 15 amino acids. Germline CDR1 is GTSNPN and CDR2 is SVGIG (reference sequence). Trimming cost V 3 bases and J 3 bases; bases outside gene matches: 7. CDR3 region: CAWRAPTGANEKLFF. CDR3 nucleotides: TGTGCCTGGAGAGCTCCAACAGGGGCTAATGAAAAACTGTTTTTT.

V gene TRBV5-8 combines with J gene TRBJ2-5; TRBD1 aligns across 9 bases. The length of the CDR3 is 13 residues. Germline V gives CDR1 SGHTS, CDR2 YDEGEE. The V and J ends lost 6 bases and 5 bases, in that order; junction bases with no gene match: 5. The CDR3 region is CASIFDRGETQYF. The CDR3 DNA is TGTGCCAGCATATTCGACAGGGGGGAGACCCAGTACTTC.

The chain is built from TRBV5-4 and TRBJ1-4, with D maybe TRBD1 (5 bases). CDR3 length: 13 amino acids. The germline V gene has CDR1 SGHNT and CDR2 YYREEE (reference sequence). V shed 0 bases and J shed 16 bases, with 16 bases lying between them. The CDR3 DNA reads TGTGCCAGCAGCTTGGACAGGAACTCGCCAGAGTTTTTT. Protein sequence: CASSLDRNSPEFF.

V gene TRBV5-4 combines with J gene TRBJ2-3; a weak D match, TRBD1 (6 bases). This CDR3 region has 13 residues. Germline V gene lookup returns CDR1 SGHNT and CDR2 YYREEE (reference sequence). Trimming pared 4 bases from V and 5 bases from J, leaving 11 bases between. The CDR3 region is CASSQDSGDTQYF. The CDR3 DNA follows: TGTGCCAGCAGCCAGGACAGCGGAGATACGCAGTATTTT.

The chain employs TRBV29-1 and TRBJ1-1, with D perhaps TRBD1 (5 bases). Germline CDR1 SQVTM, CDR2 ANQGSEA. V lost 3 bases, J lost 6 bases, and 11 bases lay in between. The CDR3 is 12 residues long. CDR3 protein: CSVEGGWAEAFF. Here the CDR3 DNA reads TGCAGCGTTGAGGGGGGATGGGCTGAAGCTTTCTTT.